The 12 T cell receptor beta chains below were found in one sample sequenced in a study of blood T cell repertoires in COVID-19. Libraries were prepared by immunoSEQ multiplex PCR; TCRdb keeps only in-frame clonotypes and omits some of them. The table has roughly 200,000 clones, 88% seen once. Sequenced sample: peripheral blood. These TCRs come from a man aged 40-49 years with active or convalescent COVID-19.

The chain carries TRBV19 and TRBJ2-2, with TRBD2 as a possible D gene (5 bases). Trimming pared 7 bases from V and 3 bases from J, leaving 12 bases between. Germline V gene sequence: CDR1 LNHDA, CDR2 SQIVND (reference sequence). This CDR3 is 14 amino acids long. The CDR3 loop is CASTEKRDTGELFF. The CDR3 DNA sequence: TGTGCCAGTACGGAGAAGAGGGACACCGGGGAGCTGTTTTTT.

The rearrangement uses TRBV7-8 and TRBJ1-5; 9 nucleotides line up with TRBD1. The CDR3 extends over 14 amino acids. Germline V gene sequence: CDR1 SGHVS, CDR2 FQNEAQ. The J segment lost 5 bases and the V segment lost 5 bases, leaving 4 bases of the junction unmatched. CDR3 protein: CASSGTGPYQPQHF. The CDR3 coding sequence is TGTGCCAGCAGCGGGACAGGGCCTTATCAGCCCCAGCATTTT. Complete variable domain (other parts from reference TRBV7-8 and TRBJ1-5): GAGVSQSPRYKVAKRGQDVALRCDPISGHVSLFWYQQALGQGPEFLTYFQNEAQLDKSGLPSDRFFAERPEGSVSTLKIQRTQQEDSAVYLCASSGTGPYQPQHFGDGTRLSIL.

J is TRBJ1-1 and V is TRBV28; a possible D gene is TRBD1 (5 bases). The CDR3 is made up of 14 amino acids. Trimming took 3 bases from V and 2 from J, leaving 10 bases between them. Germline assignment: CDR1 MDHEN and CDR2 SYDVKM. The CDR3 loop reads CASSLPRDNTEAFF. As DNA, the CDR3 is TGTGCCAGCAGTTTGCCCAGGGATAACACTGAAGCTTTCTTT. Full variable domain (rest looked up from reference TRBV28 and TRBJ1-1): DVKVTQSSRYLVKRTGEKVFLECVQDMDHENMFWYRQDPGLGLRLIYFSYDVKMKEKGDIPEGYSVSREKKERFSLILESASTNQTSMYLCASSLPRDNTEAFFGQGTRLTVV.

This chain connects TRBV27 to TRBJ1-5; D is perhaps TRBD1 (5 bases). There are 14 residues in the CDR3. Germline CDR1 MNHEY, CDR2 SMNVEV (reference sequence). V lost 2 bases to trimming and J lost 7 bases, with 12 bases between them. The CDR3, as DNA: TGTGCCAGCAGTTTAGGGGGGGTTGGCCAGCCCCAGCATTTT. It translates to CASSLGGVGQPQHF.

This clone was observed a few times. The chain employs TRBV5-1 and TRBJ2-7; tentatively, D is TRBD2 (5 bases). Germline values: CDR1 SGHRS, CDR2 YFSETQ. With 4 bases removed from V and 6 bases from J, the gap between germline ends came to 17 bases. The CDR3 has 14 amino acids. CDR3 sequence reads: CASSILGLYAEQYF. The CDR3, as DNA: TGCGCCAGCAGCATACTAGGGTTATACGCCGAGCAGTACTTC.

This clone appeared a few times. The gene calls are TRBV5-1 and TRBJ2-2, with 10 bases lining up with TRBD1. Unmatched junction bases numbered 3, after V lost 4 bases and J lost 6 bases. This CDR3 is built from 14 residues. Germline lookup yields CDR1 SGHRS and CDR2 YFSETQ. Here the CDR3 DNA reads TGCGCCAGCAGCAGGGACAGGGGAGCCGGGGAGCTGTTTTTT. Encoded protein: CASSRDRGAGELFF.

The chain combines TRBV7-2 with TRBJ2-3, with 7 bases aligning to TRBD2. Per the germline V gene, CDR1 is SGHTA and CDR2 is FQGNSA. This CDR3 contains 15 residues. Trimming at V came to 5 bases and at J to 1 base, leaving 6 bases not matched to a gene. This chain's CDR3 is CASSLTSAGTDTQYF. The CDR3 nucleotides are TGTGCCAGCAGCCTAACTAGCGCCGGCACAGATACGCAGTATTTT. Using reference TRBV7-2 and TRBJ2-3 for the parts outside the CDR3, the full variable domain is GAGVSQSPSNKVTEKGKDVELRCDPISGHTALYWYRQSLGQGLEFLIYFQGNSAPDKSGLPSDRFSAERTGGSVSTLTIQRTQQEDSAVYLCASSLTSAGTDTQYFGPGTRLTVL.

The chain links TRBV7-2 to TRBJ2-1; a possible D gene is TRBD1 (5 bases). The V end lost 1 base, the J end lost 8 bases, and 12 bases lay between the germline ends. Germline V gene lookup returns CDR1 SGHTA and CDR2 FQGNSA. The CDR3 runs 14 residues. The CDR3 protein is CASSLGQTWDEQFF. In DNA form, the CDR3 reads TGTGCCAGCAGCTTAGGACAGACCTGGGATGAGCAGTTCTTC.

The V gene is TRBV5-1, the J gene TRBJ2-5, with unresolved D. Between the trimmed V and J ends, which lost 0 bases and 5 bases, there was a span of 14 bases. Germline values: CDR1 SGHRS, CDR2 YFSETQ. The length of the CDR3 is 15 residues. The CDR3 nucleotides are TGCGCCAGCAGCTTGGAGGCGGTCCCTACGGAGACCCAGTACTTC. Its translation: CASSLEAVPTETQYF. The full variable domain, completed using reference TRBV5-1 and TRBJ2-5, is KAGVTQTPRYLIKTRGQQVTLSCSPISGHRSVSWYQQTPGQGLQFLFEYFSETQRNKGNFPGRFSGRQFSNSRSEMNVSTLELGDSALYLCASSLEAVPTETQYFGPGTRLLVL.

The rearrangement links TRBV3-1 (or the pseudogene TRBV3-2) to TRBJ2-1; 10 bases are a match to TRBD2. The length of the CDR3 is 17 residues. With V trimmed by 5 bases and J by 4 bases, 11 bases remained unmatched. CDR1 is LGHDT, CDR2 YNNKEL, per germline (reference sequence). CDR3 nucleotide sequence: TGTGCCAGCAGCAAAAGCCTGCTAGCGGGGGTTTACAATGAGCAGTTCTTC. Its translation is CASSKSLLAGVYNEQFF.

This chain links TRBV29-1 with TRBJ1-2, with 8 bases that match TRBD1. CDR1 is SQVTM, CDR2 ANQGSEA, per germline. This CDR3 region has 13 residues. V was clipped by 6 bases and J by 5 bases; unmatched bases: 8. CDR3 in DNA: TGCAGCGTGACAGGGGAGGTGGGGTATGGCTACACCTTC. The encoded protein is CSVTGEVGYGYTF.

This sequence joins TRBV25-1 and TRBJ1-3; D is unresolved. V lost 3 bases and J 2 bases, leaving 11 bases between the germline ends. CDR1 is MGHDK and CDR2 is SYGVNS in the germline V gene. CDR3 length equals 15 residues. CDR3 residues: CASSDFGNPGNTIYF. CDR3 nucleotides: TGTGCCAGCAGTGATTTCGGGAACCCTGGAAACACCATATATTTT. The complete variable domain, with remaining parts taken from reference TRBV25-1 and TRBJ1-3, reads EADIYQTPRYLVIGTGKKITLECSQTMGHDKMYWYQQDPGMELHLIHYSYGVNSTEKGDLSSESTVSRIRTEHFPLTLESARPSHTSQYLCASSDFGNPGNTIYFGEGSWLTVV.